The 22 T cell receptor beta chains below come from one sample, sequenced in a study of cytomegalovirus exposure and HLA in healthy donors. This PCR relied on a set of 60 Vbeta primers and 13 Jbeta primers. Generated by immunoSEQ multiplex PCR, the TCRdb table keeps only in-frame clones and is missing some. The repertoire holds some 200,000 clones, with approximately 84% as singletons. The sample was PBMCs. These receptors were obtained from a man aged 45 to 65 in good health and CMV-seronegative.

The chain links TRBV11-2 to TRBJ2-5; D gene uncertain. The CDR3 has 12 amino acids. Between the trimmed V and J ends, which lost 5 bases and 7 bases, there was a span of 11 bases. Germline V lookup: CDR1 SGHAT, CDR2 FQNNGV. The CDR3 loop is CASSDIRGTQYF. The CDR3 nucleotides read TGTGCCAGCAGCGATATCAGAGGGACCCAGTACTTC.

The gene calls are TRBV21-1 and TRBJ1-3; TRBD1, as called in the table, went unchecked against the DNA. TRBV21-1 is marked as a pseudogene. The CDR3 extends over 17 amino acids. CDR3 sequence (DNA): TGTGCCAGCAGCAAAGAGGCCGAGGAGACAGGGAGAAACACCATATATTTT. Translated, it gives CASSKEAEETGRNTIYF.

This chain connects TRBV5-1 to TRBJ1-2; 8 bases are shared with TRBD1. The CDR3 sequence is 16 residues long. The germline CDR1 and CDR2 sequences are SGHRS and YFSETQ. J lost 0 bases, V lost 4 bases, and 8 bases had no gene match. CDR3 bases: TGCGCCAGCAGCCCGCTTGACAGGGGTGCTAACTATGGCTACACCTTC. Protein product: CASSPLDRGANYGYTF.

The chain links TRBV18 to TRBJ1-2; D is unclear. The ends were cut back, 3 bases at V and 4 bases at J, with 15 bases in the middle. CDR1 is KGHSH, CDR2 LQKENI, per germline. This CDR3 is built from 15 residues. CDR3 bases: TGTGCCAGCTCACCTGAGGGAGGGAAAACCTATGGCTACACCTTC. Translation gives CASSPEGGKTYGYTF. Full variable domain (missing parts from reference TRBV18 and TRBJ1-2): NAGVMQNPRHLVRRRGQEARLRCSPMKGHSHVYWYRQLPEEGLKFMVYLQKENIIDESGMPKERFSAEFPKEGPSILRIQQVVRGDSAAYFCASSPEGGKTYGYTFGSGTRLTVV.

The rearrangement links TRBV5-5 to TRBJ2-6, with TRBD1 as a possible D gene (5 bases). This CDR3 is 16 amino acids long. Germline-derived CDR1 and CDR2 are SGHKS and YYEKEE (reference sequence). Trimming took off 1 base at V and 0 bases at J, with 8 bases between the two ends. CDR3 bases: TGTGCCAGCAGCTTGATACAGGTCTCTGGGGCCAACGTCCTGACTTTC. This gives the protein CASSLIQVSGANVLTF. Together with reference TRBV5-5 and TRBJ2-6, the CDR3 gives the full variable domain: DAGVTQSPTHLIKTRGQQVTLRCSPISGHKSVSWYQQVLGQGPQFIFQYYEKEERGRGNFPDRFSARQFPNYSSELNVNALLLGDSALYLCASSLIQVSGANVLTFGAGSRLTVL.

The chain recombines TRBV29-1 with TRBJ1-2; D may be TRBD1 (5 bases). V dropped 4 bases and J dropped 0 bases, with 12 bases sitting between them. CDR1 and CDR2 from the germline V gene are SQVTM and ANQGSEA. This CDR3 has 14 residues. The CDR3 here is CSVVDSLTNYGYTF. DNA for the CDR3: TGCAGCGTTGTCGACAGTCTAACTAACTATGGCTACACCTTC.

CDR3 amino acids: CASSLEGQTANQPQHF. For the CDR3, the DNA is TGCGCCAGCAGCTTGGAGGGGCAGACCGCCAATCAGCCCCAGCATTTT. V and J are TRBV5-1 and TRBJ1-5; a weak D match, TRBD1 (5 bases). The CDR3 contains 16 residues. Germline values: CDR1 SGHRS, CDR2 YFSETQ. V gave up 0 bases and J gave up 3 bases, with 13 bases separating them.

The CDR3 DNA sequence: TGTGCCACGTCTTCGAACACTGAAGCTTTCTTT. It yields the protein CATSSNTEAFF. The chain joins TRBV10-3 to TRBJ1-1; the D is unclear. Germline CDR1 reads ENHRY; CDR2 reads SYGVKD. V was clipped by 10 bases and J by 1 base, with 7 bases between them. This CDR3 has 11 amino acids.

On this clone itself: At one end the junction does not follow the germline gene, possibly because of a read error. The chain uses TRBV7-9 and TRBJ1-1; perhaps TRBD1 as D (5 bases). This CDR3 contains 14 residues. The germline gives CDR1 SEHNR, CDR2 FQNEAQ (reference sequence). CDR3 protein: CSSSFGGAGTEAFF. The CDR3 region has the DNA TGTTCCAGCAGCTTCGGAGGGGCGGGCACTGAAGCTTTCTTT. Full variable domain (remainder filled in from reference TRBV7-9 and TRBJ1-1): DTGVSQNPRHKITKRGQNVTFRCDPISEHNRLYWYRQTLGQGPEFLTYFQNEAQLEKSRLLSDRFSAERPKGSFSTLEIQRTEQGDSAMYLCSSSFGGAGTEAFFGQGTRLTVV.

The V call is TRBV29-1, the J call TRBJ1-2; 10 positions match TRBD1. Losses at the gene ends were 4 bases for V and 3 bases for J; bases not matched to a gene: 2. Germline values: CDR1 SQVTM, CDR2 ANQGSEA. The CDR3 consists of 13 residues. The DNA for the CDR3 is TGCAGCGTTGGGGACAGGGGAGACTATGGCTACACCTTC. Amino acid sequence: CSVGDRGDYGYTF.

This sequence joins TRBV7-8 and TRBJ2-1; 8 nucleotides align to TRBD2. CDR1 is SGHVS and CDR2 is FQNEAQ in the germline V gene. The ends lost 6 bases at V and 7 bases at J; junction bases unmatched: 8. The CDR3 contains 14 residues. CDR3 sequence reads: CASRITTGGNEQFF. CDR3 DNA sequence: TGTGCCAGCAGAATAACGACGGGAGGGAATGAGCAGTTCTTC.

CDR3 residues: CASSRKLDSYNGYTF. DNA for the CDR3: TGTGCCAGCAGCCGAAAACTCGACAGTTACAATGGCTACACCTTC. J is TRBJ1-2 and V is TRBV7-2; perhaps TRBD1 as D (5 bases). Germline CDR1 is SGHTA and CDR2 is FQGNSA. This CDR3 is built from 15 residues. V was shortened by 5 bases and J by 6 bases, with 19 bases between the two germline ends.

The chain joins TRBV9 to TRBJ1-4; 10 positions match TRBD1. Looked up from germline, CDR1 is SGDLS and CDR2 is YYNGEE. The ends lost 4 bases at V and 15 bases at J; junction bases unmatched: 9. This CDR3 comprises 13 residues. CDR3 amino acids: CASSLRTGGVLFF. The CDR3 nucleotides read TGTGCCAGCAGCCTTCGGACAGGGGGAGTATTGTTTTTT.

The rearrangement uses TRBV7-9 and TRBJ2-5; perhaps TRBD1 as D (6 bases). CDR1 and CDR2 (germline): SEHNR, FQNEAQ (reference sequence). This CDR3 comprises 15 residues. Trimming took off 2 bases at V and 1 base at J, with 11 bases between the two ends. In DNA, the CDR3 is TGTGCCAGCAGCTTACTGGGGGCGGGCCAAGAGACCCAGTACTTC. This encodes CASSLLGAGQETQYF.

This clone was seen more than once but under ten times. CDR3 protein: CAWTKSYNQPQHF. The DNA for the CDR3 is TGTGCCTGGACCAAGTCCTACAATCAGCCCCAGCATTTT. The chain employs TRBV30 and TRBJ1-5; the D is unclear. Looked up from germline, CDR1 is GTSNPN and CDR2 is SVGIG (reference sequence). CDR3 size: 13 residues. V was trimmed by 4 bases and J by 3 bases, leaving 10 bases between them. The variable domain in full, with the rest retrieved from reference TRBV30 and TRBJ1-5, is SQTIHQWPATLVQPVGSPLSLECTVEGTSNPNLYWYRQAAGRGLQLLFYSVGIGQISSEVPQNLSASRPQDRQFILSSKKLLLSDSGFYLCAWTKSYNQPQHFGDGTRLSIL.

V gene TRBV6-5 combines with J gene TRBJ1-1, with 9 bases lining up with TRBD1. Germline V CDR1 and CDR2: MNHEY, SVGAGI. This CDR3 is built from 13 residues. Trimming removed 4 bases from V and 11 bases from J; junction bases left unmatched: 8. CDR3 amino acids: CASSSIGTGSAFF. CDR3 in DNA: TGTGCCAGCAGTTCAATCGGGACAGGGTCGGCTTTCTTT.

The gene calls are TRBV18 and TRBJ1-2; tentative D call: TRBD1 (5 bases). The V end was cut by 3 bases, the J end by 3 bases, with 8 bases between. CDR1 and CDR2 (germline): KGHSH, LQKENI. This CDR3 has 13 residues. The CDR3 sequence: CASSPGGHYGYTF. For the CDR3, the DNA is TGTGCCAGCTCACCGGGGGGACACTATGGCTACACCTTC.

The chain combines TRBV4-3 with TRBJ1-2; 9 nucleotides match TRBD1. Germline V lookup: CDR1 LGHNA, CDR2 YSLEER. The CDR3 length is 15 residues. J was trimmed by 8 bases and V by 0 bases; bases with no gene match: 7. CDR3 in DNA: TGCGCCAGCAGCCAAGAAGCCGGGACAGGGCAAGGCTACACCTTC. It yields the protein CASSQEAGTGQGYTF.

This clone was seen only a few times. The chain recombines TRBV7-6 with TRBJ2-1; no definite D call. This CDR3 is 12 amino acids long. Germline assignment: CDR1 SGHVS and CDR2 FNYEAQ. The V and J ends lost 5 bases and 10 bases respectively, with 12 bases between them. CDR3 nucleotides: TGTGCCAGCAGCCAACCCGCCGGGGAGCAGTTCTTC. Residues: CASSQPAGEQFF.

This chain joins TRBV27 and TRBJ1-5; no clear D. The CDR3 consists of 13 residues. Germline V gene data show CDR1 as MNHEY and CDR2 as SMNVEV (reference sequence). V shed 4 bases and J shed 5 bases, with 9 bases lying between them. The CDR3 here is CASSSNRYQPQHF. The CDR3 DNA reads TGTGCCAGCAGTTCCAACAGATATCAGCCCCAGCATTTT.

Only a few counts were recorded for this clone. V is TRBV5-1 and J is TRBJ1-1, with a possible D match to TRBD1 (5 bases). Germline V gene sequence: CDR1 SGHRS, CDR2 YFSETQ. V shed 7 bases and J shed 1 base, with 14 bases lying between them. There are 14 residues in the CDR3. The CDR3 region is CASRSTVANTEAFF. The CDR3 bases are TGCGCCAGCCGATCGACAGTTGCGAACACTGAAGCTTTCTTT.

J is TRBJ1-1 and V is TRBV20-1; D is possibly TRBD1 (5 bases). The CDR3 consists of 11 residues. V was clipped by 3 bases and J by 6 bases, with 8 bases between them. The germline gives CDR1 DFQATT, CDR2 SNEGSKA (reference sequence). CDR3 sequence (DNA): TGCAGTGCTAGGGAAGGGGCTGAAGCTTTCTTT. Its protein is CSAREGAEAFF.